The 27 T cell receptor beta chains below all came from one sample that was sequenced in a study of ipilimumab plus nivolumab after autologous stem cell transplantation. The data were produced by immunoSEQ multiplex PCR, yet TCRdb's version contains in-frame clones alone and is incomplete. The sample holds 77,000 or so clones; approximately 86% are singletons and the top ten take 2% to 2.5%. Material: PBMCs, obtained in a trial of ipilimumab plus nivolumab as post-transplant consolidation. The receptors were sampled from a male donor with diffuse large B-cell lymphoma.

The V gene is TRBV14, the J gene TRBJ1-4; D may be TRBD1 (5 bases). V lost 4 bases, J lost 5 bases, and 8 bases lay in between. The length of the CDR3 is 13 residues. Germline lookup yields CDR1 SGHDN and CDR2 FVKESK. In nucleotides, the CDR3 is TGTGCCAGCAGCCTACCAGGGAATGAAAAACTGTTTTTT. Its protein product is CASSLPGNEKLFF.

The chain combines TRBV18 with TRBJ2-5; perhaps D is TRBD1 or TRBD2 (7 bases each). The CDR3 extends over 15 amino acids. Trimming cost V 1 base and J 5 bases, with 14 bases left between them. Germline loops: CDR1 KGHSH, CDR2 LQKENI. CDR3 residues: CASSPRRQGGETQYF. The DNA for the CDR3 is TGTGCCAGCTCACCACGGAGACAGGGAGGGGAGACCCAGTACTTC.

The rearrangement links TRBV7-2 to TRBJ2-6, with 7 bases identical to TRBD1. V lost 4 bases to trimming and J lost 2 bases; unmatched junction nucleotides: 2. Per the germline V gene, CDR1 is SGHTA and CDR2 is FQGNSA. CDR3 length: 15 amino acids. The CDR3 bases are TGTGCCAGCAGCTATACAGGGGCTGGGGCCAACGTCCTGACTTTC. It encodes CASSYTGAGANVLTF.

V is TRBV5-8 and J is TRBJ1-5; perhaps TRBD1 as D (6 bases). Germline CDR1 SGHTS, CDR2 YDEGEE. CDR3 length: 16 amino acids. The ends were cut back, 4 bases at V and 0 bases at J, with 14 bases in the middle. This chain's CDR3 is CASSHGQFYSNQPQHF. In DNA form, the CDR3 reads TGTGCCAGCAGCCACGGACAGTTTTATAGCAATCAGCCCCAGCATTTT.

The CDR3 sequence is CASSLSGQNYGYTF. CDR3 coding DNA: TGCGCCAGCAGCCTGTCGGGACAGAACTATGGCTACACCTTC. This rearrangement joins TRBV5-1 to TRBJ1-2; 7 bases map to TRBD1. This CDR3 comprises 14 residues. J was trimmed by 2 bases and V by 4 bases; bases with no gene match: 5. Germline CDR1 is SGHRS and CDR2 is YFSETQ.

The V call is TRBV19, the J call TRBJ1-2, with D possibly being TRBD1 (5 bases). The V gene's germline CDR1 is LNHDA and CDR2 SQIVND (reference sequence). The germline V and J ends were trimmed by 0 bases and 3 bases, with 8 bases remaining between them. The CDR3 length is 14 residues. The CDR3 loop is CASSIDRGYYGYTF. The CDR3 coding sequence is TGTGCCAGTAGTATAGATCGGGGGTACTATGGCTACACCTTC.

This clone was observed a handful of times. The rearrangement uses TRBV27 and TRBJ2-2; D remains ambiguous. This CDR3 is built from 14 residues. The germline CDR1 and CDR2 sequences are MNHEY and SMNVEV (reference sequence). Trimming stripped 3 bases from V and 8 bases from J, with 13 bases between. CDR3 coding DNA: TGTGCCAGCAGTTTTCGGCCCGCCTATGGGGAGCTGTTTTTT. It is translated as CASSFRPAYGELFF.

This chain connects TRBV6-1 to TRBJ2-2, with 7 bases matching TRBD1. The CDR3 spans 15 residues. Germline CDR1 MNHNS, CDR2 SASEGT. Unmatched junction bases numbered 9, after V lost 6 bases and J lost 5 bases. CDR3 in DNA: TGTGCCAGCAGCAAACGACAGGGAGAAACCGGGGAGCTGTTTTTT. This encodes CASSKRQGETGELFF.

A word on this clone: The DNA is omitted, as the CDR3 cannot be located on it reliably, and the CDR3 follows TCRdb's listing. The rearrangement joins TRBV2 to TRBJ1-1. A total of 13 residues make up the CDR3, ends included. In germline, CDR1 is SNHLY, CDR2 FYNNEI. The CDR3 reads CASILVSNTEAFF.

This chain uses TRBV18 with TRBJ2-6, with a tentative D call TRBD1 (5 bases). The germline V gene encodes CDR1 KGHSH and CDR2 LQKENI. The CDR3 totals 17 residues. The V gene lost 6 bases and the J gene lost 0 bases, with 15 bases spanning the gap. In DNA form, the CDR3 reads TGTGCCAGCTCCTCCCGGCAGACAGCCTCTGGGGCCAACGTCCTGACTTTC. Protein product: CASSSRQTASGANVLTF.

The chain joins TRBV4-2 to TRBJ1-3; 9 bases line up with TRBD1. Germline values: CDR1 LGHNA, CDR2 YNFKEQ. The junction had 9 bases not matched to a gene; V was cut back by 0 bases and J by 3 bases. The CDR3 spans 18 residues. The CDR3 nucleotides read TGTGCCAGCAGCCAAGATCTGTGGGACAGGGATAGTGGAAACACCATATATTTT. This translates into CASSQDLWDRDSGNTIYF.

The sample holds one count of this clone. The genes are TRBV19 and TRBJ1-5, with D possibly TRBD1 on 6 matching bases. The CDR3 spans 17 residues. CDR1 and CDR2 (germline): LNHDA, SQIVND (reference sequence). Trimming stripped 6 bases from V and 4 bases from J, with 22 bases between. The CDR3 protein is CASRGGTSRHSNQPQHF. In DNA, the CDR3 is TGTGCCAGTAGGGGGGGGACAAGTCGCCATTCGAATCAGCCCCAGCATTTT.

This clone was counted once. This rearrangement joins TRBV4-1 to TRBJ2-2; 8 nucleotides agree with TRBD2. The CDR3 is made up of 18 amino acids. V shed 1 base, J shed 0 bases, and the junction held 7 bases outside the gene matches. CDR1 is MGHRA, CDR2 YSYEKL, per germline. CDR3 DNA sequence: TGCGCCAGCAGCCAAGTTGCTAGCGGGCTATCGAACACCGGGGAGCTGTTTTTT. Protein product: CASSQVASGLSNTGELFF.

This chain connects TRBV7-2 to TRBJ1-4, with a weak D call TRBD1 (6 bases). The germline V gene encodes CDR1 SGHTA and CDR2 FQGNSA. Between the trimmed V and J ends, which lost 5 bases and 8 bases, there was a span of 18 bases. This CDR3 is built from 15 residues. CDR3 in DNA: TGTGCCAGCAGCCAAAGAAATGCGGGGGCCGAAAAACTGTTTTTT. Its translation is CASSQRNAGAEKLFF.

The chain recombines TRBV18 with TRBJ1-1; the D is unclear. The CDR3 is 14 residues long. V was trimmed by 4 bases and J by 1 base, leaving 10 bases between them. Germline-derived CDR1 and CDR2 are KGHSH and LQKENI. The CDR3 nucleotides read TGTGCCAGCTCACAAATGACGAGGAACACTGAAGCTTTCTTT. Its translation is CASSQMTRNTEAFF.

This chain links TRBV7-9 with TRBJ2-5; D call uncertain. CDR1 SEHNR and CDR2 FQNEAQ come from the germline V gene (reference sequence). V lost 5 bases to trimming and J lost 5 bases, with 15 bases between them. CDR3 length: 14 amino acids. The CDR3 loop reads CASSTVGSQETQYF. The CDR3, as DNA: TGTGCCAGCAGCACCGTCGGAAGTCAGGAGACCCAGTACTTC.

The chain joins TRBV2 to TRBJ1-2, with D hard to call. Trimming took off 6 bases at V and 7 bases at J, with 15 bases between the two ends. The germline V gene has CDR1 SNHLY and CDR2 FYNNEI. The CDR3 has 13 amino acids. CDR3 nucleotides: TGTGCCAGCAGCCCGGTGAGGGCAAGTGGCTACACCTTC. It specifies CASSPVRASGYTF.

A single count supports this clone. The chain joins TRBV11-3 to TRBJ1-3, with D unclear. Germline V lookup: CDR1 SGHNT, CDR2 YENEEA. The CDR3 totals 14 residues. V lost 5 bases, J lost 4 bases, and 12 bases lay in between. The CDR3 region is CASSDRGKGNTIYF. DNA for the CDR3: TGTGCCAGCAGCGATCGGGGAAAGGGAAACACCATATATTTT.

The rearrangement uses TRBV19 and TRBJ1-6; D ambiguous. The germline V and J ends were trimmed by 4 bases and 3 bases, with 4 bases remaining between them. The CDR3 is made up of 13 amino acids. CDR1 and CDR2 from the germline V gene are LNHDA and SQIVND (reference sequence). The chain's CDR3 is CASSRFYNSPLHF. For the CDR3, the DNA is TGTGCCAGTAGTAGGTTCTATAATTCACCCCTCCACTTT.

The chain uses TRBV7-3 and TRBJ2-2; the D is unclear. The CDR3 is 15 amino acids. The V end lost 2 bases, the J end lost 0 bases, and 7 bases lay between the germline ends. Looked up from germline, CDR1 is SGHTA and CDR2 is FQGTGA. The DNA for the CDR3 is TGTGCCAGCAGCTTATTCTCGGCGAACACCGGGGAGCTGTTTTTT. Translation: CASSLFSANTGELFF.

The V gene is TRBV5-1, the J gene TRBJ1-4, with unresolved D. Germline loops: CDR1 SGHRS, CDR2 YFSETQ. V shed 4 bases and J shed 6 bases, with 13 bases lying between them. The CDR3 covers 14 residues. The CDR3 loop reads CASSPRSADEKLFF. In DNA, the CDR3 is TGCGCCAGCAGCCCTAGGTCAGCCGATGAAAAACTGTTTTTT. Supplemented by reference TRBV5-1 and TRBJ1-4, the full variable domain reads KAGVTQTPRYLIKTRGQQVTLSCSPISGHRSVSWYQQTPGQGLQFLFEYFSETQRNKGNFPGRFSGRQFSNSRSEMNVSTLELGDSALYLCASSPRSADEKLFFGSGTQLSVL.

This CDR3 is CASNPDSNTGELFF. CDR3 DNA: TGCGCCAGCAACCCCGACAGCAACACCGGGGAGCTGTTTTTT. The chain joins TRBV5-1 to TRBJ2-2; TRBD1 is a possible D gene (5 bases). Trimming left V 6 bases short and J 2 bases short, with 11 bases between. Per germline, CDR1 SGHRS and CDR2 YFSETQ. The CDR3 spans 14 residues. The full variable domain, with the rest looked up from reference TRBV5-1 and TRBJ2-2, is KAGVTQTPRYLIKTRGQQVTLSCSPISGHRSVSWYQQTPGQGLQFLFEYFSETQRNKGNFPGRFSGRQFSNSRSEMNVSTLELGDSALYLCASNPDSNTGELFFGEGSRLTVL.

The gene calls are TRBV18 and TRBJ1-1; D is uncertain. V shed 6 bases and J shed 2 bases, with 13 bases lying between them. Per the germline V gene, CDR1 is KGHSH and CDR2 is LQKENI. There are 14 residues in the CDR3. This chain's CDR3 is CASSIVMSNTEAFF. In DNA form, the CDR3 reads TGTGCCAGCTCCATCGTTATGTCTAACACTGAAGCTTTCTTT.

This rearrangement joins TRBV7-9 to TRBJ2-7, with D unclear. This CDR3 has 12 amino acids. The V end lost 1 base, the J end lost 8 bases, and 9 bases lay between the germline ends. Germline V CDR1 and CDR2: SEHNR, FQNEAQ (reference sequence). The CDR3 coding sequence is TGTGCCAGCAGCTTAGACTGGCGGAAGCAGTACTTC. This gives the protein CASSLDWRKQYF.

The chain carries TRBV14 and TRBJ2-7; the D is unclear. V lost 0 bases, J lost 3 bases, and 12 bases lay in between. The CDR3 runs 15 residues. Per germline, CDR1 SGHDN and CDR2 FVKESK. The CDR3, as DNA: TGTGCCAGCAGCCAAGATTCAATCAGCTACTACGAGCAGTACTTC. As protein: CASSQDSISYYEQYF. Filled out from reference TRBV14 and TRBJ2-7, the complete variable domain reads EAGVTQFPSHSVIEKGQTVTLRCDPISGHDNLYWYRRVMGKEIKFLLHFVKESKQDESGMPNNRFLAERTGGTYSTLKVQPAELEDSGVYFCASSQDSISYYEQYFGPGTRLTVT.

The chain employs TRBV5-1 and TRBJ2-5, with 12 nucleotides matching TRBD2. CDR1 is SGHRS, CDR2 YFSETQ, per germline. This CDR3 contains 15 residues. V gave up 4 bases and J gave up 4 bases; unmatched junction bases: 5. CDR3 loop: CASSTGLAGLETQYF. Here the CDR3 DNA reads TGCGCCAGCAGCACCGGACTAGCGGGGTTAGAGACCCAGTACTTC. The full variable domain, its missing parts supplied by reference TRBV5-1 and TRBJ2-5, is KAGVTQTPRYLIKTRGQQVTLSCSPISGHRSVSWYQQTPGQGLQFLFEYFSETQRNKGNFPGRFSGRQFSNSRSEMNVSTLELGDSALYLCASSTGLAGLETQYFGPGTRLLVL.

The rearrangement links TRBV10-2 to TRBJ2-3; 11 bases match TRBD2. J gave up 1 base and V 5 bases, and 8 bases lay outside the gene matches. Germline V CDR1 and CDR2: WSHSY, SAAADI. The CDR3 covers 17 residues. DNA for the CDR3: TGCGCCAGCAGTCGCCAACTAGCGGGGGACGGCACAGATACGCAGTATTTT. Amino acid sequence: CASSRQLAGDGTDTQYF.